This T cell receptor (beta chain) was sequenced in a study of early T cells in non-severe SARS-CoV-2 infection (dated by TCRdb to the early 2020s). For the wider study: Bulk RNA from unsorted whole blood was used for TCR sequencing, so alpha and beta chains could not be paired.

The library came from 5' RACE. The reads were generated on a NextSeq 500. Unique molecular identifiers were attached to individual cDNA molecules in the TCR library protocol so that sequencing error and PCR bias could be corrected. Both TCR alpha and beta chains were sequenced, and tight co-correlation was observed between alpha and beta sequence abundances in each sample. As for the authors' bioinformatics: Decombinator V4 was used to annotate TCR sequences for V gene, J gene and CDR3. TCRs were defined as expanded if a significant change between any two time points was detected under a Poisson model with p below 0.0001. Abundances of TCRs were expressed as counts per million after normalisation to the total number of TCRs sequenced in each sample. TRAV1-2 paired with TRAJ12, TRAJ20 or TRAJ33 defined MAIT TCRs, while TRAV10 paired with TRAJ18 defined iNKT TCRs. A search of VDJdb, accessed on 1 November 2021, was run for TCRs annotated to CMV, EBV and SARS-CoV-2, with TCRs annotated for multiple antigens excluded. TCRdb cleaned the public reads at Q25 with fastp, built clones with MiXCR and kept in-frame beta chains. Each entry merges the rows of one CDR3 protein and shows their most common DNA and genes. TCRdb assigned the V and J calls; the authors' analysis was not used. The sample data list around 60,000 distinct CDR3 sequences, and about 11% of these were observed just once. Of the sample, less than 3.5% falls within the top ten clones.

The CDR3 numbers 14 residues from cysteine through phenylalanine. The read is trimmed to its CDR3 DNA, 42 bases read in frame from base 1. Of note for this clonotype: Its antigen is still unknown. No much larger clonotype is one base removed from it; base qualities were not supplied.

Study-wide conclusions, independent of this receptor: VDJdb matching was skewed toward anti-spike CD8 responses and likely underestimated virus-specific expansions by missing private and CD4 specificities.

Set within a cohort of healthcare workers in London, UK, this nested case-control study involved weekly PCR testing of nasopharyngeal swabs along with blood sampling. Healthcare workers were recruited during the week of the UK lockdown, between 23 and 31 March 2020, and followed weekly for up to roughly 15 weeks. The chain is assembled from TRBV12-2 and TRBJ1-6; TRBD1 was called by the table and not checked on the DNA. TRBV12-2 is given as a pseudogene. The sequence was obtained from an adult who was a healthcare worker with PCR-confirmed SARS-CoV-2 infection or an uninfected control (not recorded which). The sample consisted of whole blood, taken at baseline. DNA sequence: TGTGCAAGTCGCCCAATACCAGGGGGTTCACCCCTCCACTTT. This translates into CASRPIPGGSPLHF.